The clone carrying this T cell receptor beta chain is categorized as medium-sized. The data were obtained in a study of T cells in Graves' hyperthyroidism and ophthalmopathy. Amplified TCR beta CDR3 regions derived from RNA transcripts. The primer set for the first-round RT-PCR of the TCR CDR3 was HTBI. MiXCR, run by TCRdb on the multiplex PCR reads, gives a single entry per CDR3 protein. The data show 350,000 to 400,000 distinct CDR3 sequences, with approximately 19% seen just once and roughly 3.5% held by the top ten. With 4 bases removed from V and 1 base from J, the gap between germline ends came to 14 bases. The CDR3 sequence is 15 residues long. CDR1 MNHEY and CDR2 SVGAGI come from the germline V gene.

The chain combines TRBV6-5 with TRBJ2-7; perhaps D is TRBD1 or TRBD2 (6 bases each). The specimen was blood. The TCR comes from a woman younger than 30 with Graves' hyperthyroidism. Here the CDR3 DNA reads TGTGCCAGCAGTTCGGACCTAGGGGGGTCCTACGAGCAGTACTTC. Translation gives CASSSDLGGSYEQYF.